This entry lists 12 T cell receptor beta chains sequenced from one sample in a study of identical twins. TCRdb passed the 5' RACE reads through MiXCR, listing each CDR3 protein once. The data hold hundreds of thousands of distinct CDR3 sequences, with 20% to 25% observed a single time. A further study also used this sample, focusing on yellow fever vaccine responses in identical twins.

The sample comprised CD4+ T cells sorted from blood. The receptors were sampled from a woman in her late teens or twenties in good health.

V gene TRBV27 combines with J gene TRBJ1-2; 8 bases fit TRBD1. From germline, CDR1 is MNHEY and CDR2 SMNVEV (reference sequence). The V segment lost 5 bases and the J segment 7 bases; nucleotides outside the gene matches: 9. The CDR3 totals 14 residues. CDR3 in DNA: TGTGCCAGCAGTACCTCCCAGGGGGCGCTTGGCTACACCTTC. Its translation: CASSTSQGALGYTF.

The chain combines TRBV10-3 with TRBJ2-1, with D tentatively TRBD1 (6 bases). The CDR3 sequence is 12 residues long. V was pared by 6 bases and J by 9 bases, with 12 bases between. CDR1 ENHRY and CDR2 SYGVKD come from the germline V gene. The CDR3 nucleotides read TGTGCCATCAGGGACATGACAGGTGAGCAGTTCTTC. It yields the protein CAIRDMTGEQFF.

This clonotype was recorded once. The rearrangement uses TRBV20-1 and TRBJ2-5; D not certain. This CDR3 spans 14 amino acids. V dropped 1 base and J dropped 1 base, with 10 bases sitting between them. Germline-derived CDR1 and CDR2 are DFQATT and SNEGSKA (reference sequence). CDR3 in DNA: TGCAGTGCTAGAGTCCAGCTATCCCAAGAGACCCAGTACTTC. It encodes CSARVQLSQETQYF.

The J gene is TRBJ2-2, the V gene TRBV7-9; D unclear. The V gene lost 2 bases and the J gene lost 3 bases, with 13 bases spanning the gap. Germline values: CDR1 SEHNR, CDR2 FQNEAQ (reference sequence). This CDR3 contains 16 residues. For the CDR3, the DNA is TGTGCCAGCAGCTTATTCGGTAAAGACCACACCGGGGAGCTGTTTTTT. It specifies CASSLFGKDHTGELFF. Full variable domain (rest looked up from reference TRBV7-9 and TRBJ2-2): DTGVSQNPRHKITKRGQNVTFRCDPISEHNRLYWYRQTLGQGPEFLTYFQNEAQLEKSRLLSDRFSAERPKGSFSTLEIQRTEQGDSAMYLCASSLFGKDHTGELFFGEGSRLTVL.

For this clonotype: Possible read error: a much larger clone is one base away. This likely comes from a read error, as the CDR3 has no conserved phenylalanine or tryptophan at its end. The chain has TRBV12-3 or TRBV12-4 and TRBJ2-3; 8 bases align to TRBD1. The V segment lost 3 bases and the J segment 2 bases; nucleotides outside the gene matches: 4. The CDR3 spans 15 residues. The CDR3 sequence is CASSLGQVITDTQYS. The CDR3 nucleotides read TGTGCCAGCAGTTTGGGACAGGTGATCACAGATACGCAGTATTCT.

The V gene is TRBV6-1, the J gene TRBJ2-7; 9 bases match TRBD2. The germline V gene has CDR1 MNHNS and CDR2 SASEGT. The CDR3 runs to 14 residues. V lost 5 bases to trimming and J lost 5 bases; unmatched junction nucleotides: 7. CDR3 sequence (DNA): TGTGCCAGCAGTCCAGGACTAGCGATCGACGAGCAGTACTTC. This translates into CASSPGLAIDEQYF.

The CDR3 nucleotides read TGTGCCACCAGTGTGCTGGACAGTAACACCGGGGAGCTGTTTTTT. Translated, it gives CATSVLDSNTGELFF. The rearrangement links TRBV24-1 to TRBJ2-2; weak D call: TRBD1 (6 bases). Germline V CDR1 and CDR2: KGHDR, SFDVKD. Trimming removed 5 bases at V and 2 bases at J, with 11 bases between. This CDR3 spans 15 amino acids.

This clonotype was observed a handful of times. The chain carries TRBV12-3 or TRBV12-4 and TRBJ2-5, with TRBD2 identical over 11 bases. V shed 2 bases and J 9 bases; nucleotides not matched to a gene: 8. This CDR3 comprises 15 residues. In DNA form, the CDR3 reads TGTGCCAGCAGTTTACAGCTAGCGGGAGGTCGGCCCCAGTACTTC. Protein sequence: CASSLQLAGGRPQYF.

This clonotype came up many times. CDR3 in DNA: TGTGCCAGCAGTTTAGGTCCGGGGGAGCAGCCCCAGCATTTT. Protein product: CASSLGPGEQPQHF. J is TRBJ1-5 and V is TRBV12-3 or TRBV12-4; D may be TRBD1 (5 bases). The CDR3 extends over 14 amino acids. Trimming left V 1 base short and J 7 bases short, with 11 bases between.

The J gene is TRBJ2-3, the V gene TRBV20-1; D not certain. Trimming stripped 3 bases from V and 4 bases from J, with 11 bases between. CDR3 length: 13 amino acids. Germline CDR1 is DFQATT and CDR2 is SNEGSKA (reference sequence). CDR3 in DNA: TGCAGTGCTAGGGCCCCTTGGGCAGATACGCAGTATTTT. It specifies CSARAPWADTQYF.

J is TRBJ2-5 and V is TRBV7-9; D gene ambiguous. Trimming removed 8 bases at V and 3 bases at J, with 10 bases between. The CDR3 sequence is 12 residues long. Germline-derived CDR1 and CDR2 are SEHNR and FQNEAQ (reference sequence). CDR3 in DNA: TGTGCCAGCTGCAAACCTGAAGAGACCCAGTACTTC. It translates to CASCKPEETQYF.

This clonotype has just a few counts. The gene calls are TRBV5-1 and TRBJ2-7; 11 nucleotides line up with TRBD2. CDR3 length equals 16 residues. Germline assignment: CDR1 SGHRS and CDR2 YFSETQ. Trimming took 4 bases from V and 3 from J; bases not matched to a gene: 9. This chain's CDR3 is CASSVSAGTSGYEQYF. For the CDR3, the DNA is TGCGCCAGCAGCGTCTCCGCCGGGACTAGCGGCTACGAGCAGTACTTC. Looking up the rest from reference TRBV5-1 and TRBJ2-7 gives the full variable domain: KAGVTQTPRYLIKTRGQQVTLSCSPISGHRSVSWYQQTPGQGLQFLFEYFSETQRNKGNFPGRFSGRQFSNSRSEMNVSTLELGDSALYLCASSVSAGTSGYEQYFGPGTRLTVT.